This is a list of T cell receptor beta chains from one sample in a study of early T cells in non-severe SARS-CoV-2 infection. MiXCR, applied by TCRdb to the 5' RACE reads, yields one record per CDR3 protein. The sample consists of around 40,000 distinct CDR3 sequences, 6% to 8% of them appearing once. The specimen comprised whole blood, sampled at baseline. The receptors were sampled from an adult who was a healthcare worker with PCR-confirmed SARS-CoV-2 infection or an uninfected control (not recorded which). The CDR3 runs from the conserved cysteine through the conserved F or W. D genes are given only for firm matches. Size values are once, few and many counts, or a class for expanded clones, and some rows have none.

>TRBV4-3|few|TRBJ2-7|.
TGCGCCAGCAGCCAATTTCTCGGACAGAACTACGAGCAGTACTTC
CASSQFLGQNYEQYF
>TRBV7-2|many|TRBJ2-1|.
TGTGCCAGCAGCTGGGAGCGAGGACATGAGCAGTTCTTC
CASSWERGHEQFF
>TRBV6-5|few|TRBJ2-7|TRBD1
TGTGCCAGCAGAACCGACAGGGACGTCTCCTACGAGCAGTACTTC
CASRTDRDVSYEQYF
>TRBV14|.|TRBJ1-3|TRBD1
TGTGCCAGCAGCTGGGGACAGGGAAGCTCTGGAAACACCATATATTTT
CASSWGQGSSGNTIYF
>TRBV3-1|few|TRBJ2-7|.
TGTGCCAGCAGCCAAGTACGGTACGAGCAGTACTTC
CASSQVRYEQYF
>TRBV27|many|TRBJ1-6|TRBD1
TGTGCCAGCAGTAGCCCTCCAGGGCAGGGGGCGGATTCACCCCTCCACTTT
CASSSPPGQGADSPLHF
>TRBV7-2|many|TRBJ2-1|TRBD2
TGTGCCAGCAGGGGACTAGGGTACAATGAGCAGTTCTTC
CASRGLGYNEQFF
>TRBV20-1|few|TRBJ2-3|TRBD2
TGCAGTGCTAGAGTGGCTAGCGGGAGTGTAGATACGCAGTATTTT
CSARVASGSVDTQYF
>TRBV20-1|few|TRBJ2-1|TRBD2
TGCAGTGCTACCGACAACCTAGCGGACGTAAATGAGCAGTTCTTC
CSATDNLADVNEQFF
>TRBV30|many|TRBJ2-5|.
TGTGCCTGGAGTGAATCACCTGGAGAGACCCAGTACTTC
CAWSESPGETQYF
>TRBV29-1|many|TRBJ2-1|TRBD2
TGCAGCGCCCCGGGGGTGACTAGCGGGAGAGGTGAGCAGTTCTTC
CSAPGVTSGRGEQFF
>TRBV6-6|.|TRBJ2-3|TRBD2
TGTGCCAGCAGGATAGCGGGTACAAGGGATACGCAGTATTTT
CASRIAGTRDTQYF
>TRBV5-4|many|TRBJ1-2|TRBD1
TGTGCCAGCAGCGCCGGACAGGGGAGAGGGGGCGGCTATGGCTACACCTTC
CASSAGQGRGGGYGYTF
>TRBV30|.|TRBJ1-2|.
TGTGCCTGGAGGACCCTCTGGCCGGGGAGGAAGCATGGCTACACCTTC
CAWRTLWPGRKHGYTF
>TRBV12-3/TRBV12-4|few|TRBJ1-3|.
TGTGCCAGCAGTCTCGGCGTTGCGGGCTCTGGAAACACCATATATTTT
CASSLGVAGSGNTIYF
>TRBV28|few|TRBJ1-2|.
TGTGCCAGCAGTTTCGGCAGGGGTGGCTACACCTTC
CASSFGRGGYTF
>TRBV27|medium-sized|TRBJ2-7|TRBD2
TGTGCCAGCAGCCGGACTAGCGGGTACGAGCAGTACTTC
CASSRTSGYEQYF
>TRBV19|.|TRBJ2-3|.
TGTGCCAGTAGTCCACGACCCCCCGATACGCAGTATTTT
CASSPRPPDTQYF
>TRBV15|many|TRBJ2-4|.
TGTGCCACCAGCAGAGACAACATTCAGTACTTC
CATSRDNIQYF
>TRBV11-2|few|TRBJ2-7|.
TGTGCCAGCAGCCCCCAGGCGGGCGCCGAGCAGTACTTC
CASSPQAGAEQYF
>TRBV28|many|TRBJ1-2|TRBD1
TGTGCCAGCAGTTTATTGGGAACAGGGGCTAACTATGGCTACACCTTC
CASSLLGTGANYGYTF
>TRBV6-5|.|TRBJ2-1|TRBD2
TGTGCCAGCAGTCGGGGGAAGACTAGCGGTCAGGAGAATGAGCAGTTCTTC
CASSRGKTSGQENEQFF
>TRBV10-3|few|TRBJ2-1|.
TGTGCCATCAGTGAGACAGAGGGAATGGGCAATGAGCAGTTCTTC
CAISETEGMGNEQFF
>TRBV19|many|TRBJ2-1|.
TGTGCCAGTAGTATAGGGGGATCGCCCACAAGTGAGCAGTTCTTC
CASSIGGSPTSEQFF
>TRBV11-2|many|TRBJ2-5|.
TGTGCCAGCAGCTTGGAAGGAACCCAAGAGACCCAGTACTTC
CASSLEGTQETQYF
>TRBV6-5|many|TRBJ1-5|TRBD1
TGTGCCAGCAGCCGTGGACAGGGCGGTCAGCCCCAGCATTTT
CASSRGQGGQPQHF
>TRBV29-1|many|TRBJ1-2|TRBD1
TGCAGCGTTCAACGGACAGGGGGCTATGGCTACACCTTC
CSVQRTGGYGYTF
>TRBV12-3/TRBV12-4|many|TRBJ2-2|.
TGTGCCAGCGACAGGCCGGGCACCGGGGAGCTGTTTTTT
CASDRPGTGELFF
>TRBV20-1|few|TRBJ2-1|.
TGCAGTGCTAGAGTAACACTTAGTGATTGGTACAATGAGCAGTTCTTC
CSARVTLSDWYNEQFF
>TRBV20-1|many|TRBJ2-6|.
TGCAGTGCTAGGAGAGCGGCAGGGGCCAACGTCCTGACTTTC
CSARRAAGANVLTF
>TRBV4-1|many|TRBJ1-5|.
TGCGCCAGCAGCCAGGTTGGTGGGCGGAGCCTAGCGCAGCCCCAGCATTTT
CASSQVGGRSLAQPQHF
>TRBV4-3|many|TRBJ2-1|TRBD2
TGCGCCAGCAGCCGGGGGACTAGCGTGGACAATGAGCAGTTCTTC
CASSRGTSVDNEQFF
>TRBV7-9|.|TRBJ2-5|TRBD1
TGTGCCAGCAGCTTAGGGACAGGGTCCCAAGAGACCCAGTACTTC
CASSLGTGSQETQYF
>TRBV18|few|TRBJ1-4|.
TGTGCCAGCTCACCGGAGGAAAAACTGTTTTTT
CASSPEEKLFF
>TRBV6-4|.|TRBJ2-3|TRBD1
TGTGCCAGTTCCGGGACAGGGGTCGCAGATACGCAGTATTTT
CASSGTGVADTQYF
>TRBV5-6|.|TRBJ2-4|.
TGTGCCAGCAGCTCCACCGGGCAAGTAGGTGGCATTCAGTACTTC
CASSSTGQVGGIQYF
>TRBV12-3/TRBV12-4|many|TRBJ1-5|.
TGTGCCAGCAGTTTCGAAAGGGTAGGCAATCAGCCCCAGCATTTT
CASSFERVGNQPQHF
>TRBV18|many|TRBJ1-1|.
TGTGCCAGCTCACCAGGTTACAGCGACACTGAAGCTTTCTTT
CASSPGYSDTEAFF
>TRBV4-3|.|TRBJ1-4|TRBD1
TGCGCCAGCAGCCAAGGCGAGGGACAGACGCTTAATGAAAAACTGTTTTTT
CASSQGEGQTLNEKLFF
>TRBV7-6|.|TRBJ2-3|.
TGTGCCAGCAGCTATGTCGGGGTCGCAGATACGCAGTATTTT
CASSYVGVADTQYF
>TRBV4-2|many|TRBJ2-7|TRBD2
TGTGCCAGCAGCCCTGGACTAGCGAACTACGAGCAGTACTTC
CASSPGLANYEQYF
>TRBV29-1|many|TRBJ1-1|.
TGCAGCGTCGCTAAAACCCGGGACAAGAACACTGAAGCTTTCTTT
CSVAKTRDKNTEAFF
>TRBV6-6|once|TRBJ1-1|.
TGTGCCAGCAGAAAGCCCTCTGGGGGGCCTAACACTGAAGCTTTCTTT
CASRKPSGGPNTEAFF
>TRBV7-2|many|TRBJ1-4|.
TGTGCCAGCAGCCCCCTTGTAGGATCCGAAAAACTGTTTTTT
CASSPLVGSEKLFF
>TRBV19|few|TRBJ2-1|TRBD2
TGTGCCAGTAGAGATAGCGGGAGAGGCTACGGTTCCAGTGAGCAGTTCTTC
CASRDSGRGYGSSEQFF
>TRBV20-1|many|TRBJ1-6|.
TGCAGTGCTAGAGATCGGAGGATGGGGAGCTCCTATAATTCACCCCTCCACTTT
CSARDRRMGSSYNSPLHF
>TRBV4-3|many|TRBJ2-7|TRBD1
TGCGCCAGCAGCCAAGTTAGGGGGCCGACCCCATACGAGCAGTACTTC
CASSQVRGPTPYEQYF
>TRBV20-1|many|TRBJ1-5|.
TGCAGTGCTCAAGTTTTGGGAAATCAGCCCCAGCATTTT
CSAQVLGNQPQHF
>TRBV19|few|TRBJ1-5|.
TGTGCCAGTATGGTGAGGGGCAATCAGCCCCAGCATTTT
CASMVRGNQPQHF
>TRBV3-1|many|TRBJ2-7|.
TGTGCCAGCAGCCCCCAAGCCTCGACTACCTACGAGCAGTACTTC
CASSPQASTTYEQYF
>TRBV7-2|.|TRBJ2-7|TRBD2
TGTGCCAGCAGCTCGGGACTAGCGGGAGGCGAGCAGTACTTC
CASSSGLAGGEQYF